The 27 T cell receptor beta chains below all came from one sample that was sequenced in a study of blood T cell repertoires in COVID-19. Repertoires were generated with immunoSEQ multiplex PCR, while TCRdb's copy carries only in-frame clones and drops some. The data contain about 200,000 clones, more than 75% of them singletons. The sequenced sample was peripheral blood. These receptors all come from a man aged 55 to 70 with acute or convalescent COVID-19.

The chain couples TRBV20-1 to TRBJ2-7, with 7 bases identical to TRBD1. From germline, CDR1 is DFQATT and CDR2 SNEGSKA (reference sequence). The trim removed 5 bases at V and 7 bases at J, leaving 5 bases unmatched. CDR3 length: 11 residues. DNA for the CDR3: TGCAGTGCTGGCAGGGGGTTTGAGCAGTACTTC. Encoded protein: CSAGRGFEQYF.

The V and J genes are TRBV9 and TRBJ1-3; 8 nucleotides match TRBD1. V was pared by 3 bases and J by 2 bases, with 4 bases of the junction left unmatched. Germline lookup yields CDR1 SGDLS and CDR2 YYNGEE. CDR3 length: 15 residues. The CDR3 region has the DNA TGTGCCAGCAGCGGACAGACAGGGGCTGGAAACACCATATATTTT. It encodes CASSGQTGAGNTIYF.

The CDR3 DNA reads TGTGCCAGCAGTCGCCGGGACATTTTGCCTGAAGCTTTCTTT. Amino acids: CASSRRDILPEAFF. The chain links TRBV3-1 (or the pseudogene TRBV3-2) to TRBJ1-1, with TRBD1 as a possible D gene (6 bases). The CDR3 has 14 residues. Germline V gene sequence: CDR1 LGHDT, CDR2 YNNKEL (reference sequence). The V gene lost 6 bases and the J gene lost 6 bases, with 17 bases spanning the gap.

This chain connects TRBV7-3 to TRBJ2-3; 13 nucleotides line up with TRBD2. Germline V lookup: CDR1 SGHTA, CDR2 FQGTGA. This CDR3 is built from 18 residues. Trimming took 5 bases from V and 0 from J; bases not matched to a gene: 8. The CDR3 region is CASSQAVLAGGSTDTQYF. In DNA form, the CDR3 reads TGTGCCAGCAGCCAGGCGGTACTAGCGGGGGGGAGCACAGATACGCAGTATTTT.

The chain couples TRBV2 to TRBJ2-7; 9 bases align to TRBD1. The CDR3 spans 16 residues. The V gene's germline CDR1 is SNHLY and CDR2 FYNNEI. V lost 7 bases and J lost 0; bases outside the gene matches: 10. CDR3 nucleotides: TGTGCCAGCACCGATCCGGGACAGGGAAGCTCCTACGAGCAGTACTTC. Translating it yields CASTDPGQGSSYEQYF.

The chain carries TRBV4-3 and TRBJ2-3, with 7 bases lining up with TRBD1. The ends lost 4 bases at V and 3 bases at J; junction bases unmatched: 4. Germline CDR1 and CDR2: LGHNA and YSLEER. CDR3 length: 14 residues. This chain's CDR3 is CASSPGGRTDTQYF. The DNA for the CDR3 is TGCGCCAGCAGCCCAGGGGGTCGTACAGATACGCAGTATTTT.

CDR3 amino acids: CASRQGKANEKLFF. The DNA of the CDR3 is TGCGCCAGCAGGCAGGGGAAGGCTAATGAAAAACTGTTTTTT. J is TRBJ1-4 and V is TRBV5-1; tentative D call: TRBD1 (6 bases). CDR3 length equals 14 residues. Per the germline V gene, CDR1 is SGHRS and CDR2 is YFSETQ. Trimming shortened V by 5 bases and J by 3 bases, and 11 bases separated the two germline ends.

This clone appeared once. The chain joins TRBV10-1 to TRBJ1-1; 10 bases match TRBD1. This CDR3 region has 15 residues. Germline loops: CDR1 WNHNN, CDR2 SYGVQD (reference sequence). The ends lost 0 bases at V and 5 bases at J; junction bases unmatched: 3. The CDR3 DNA is TGCGCCAGCAGTGAGTCGAGGACAGGGGGTACTGAAGCTTTCTTT. Its protein is CASSESRTGGTEAFF.

This chain uses TRBV3-1 (or the pseudogene TRBV3-2) with TRBJ2-5, with TRBD2 matching over 11 bases. Germline trimming cut 6 bases from V and 4 bases from J; bases unmatched to any gene: 10. The CDR3 runs 16 residues. Germline assignment: CDR1 LGHDT and CDR2 YNNKEL (reference sequence). The CDR3 reads CASSSSTSGVGETQYF. For the CDR3, the DNA is TGTGCCAGCAGTAGTTCGACTAGCGGGGTGGGAGAGACCCAGTACTTC.

The chain is built from TRBV14 and TRBJ2-2; 8 bases fit TRBD2. This CDR3 contains 17 residues. J gave up 1 base and V 6 bases, and 10 bases lay outside the gene matches. From germline, CDR1 is SGHDN and CDR2 FVKESK. CDR3 sequence (DNA): TGTGCCAGCAGTCAACCCGGACTAGCAGAGAACACCGGGGAGCTGTTTTTT. This sequence encodes CASSQPGLAENTGELFF.

V is TRBV21-1 and J is TRBJ2-7; the DNA was not used to check the table's D call, TRBD1. TRBV21-1 is annotated as a pseudogene. This CDR3 region has 13 residues. This chain's CDR3 is CAGSQGADYEQYF. The CDR3 DNA sequence: TGTGCCGGTTCACAAGGGGCCGACTACGAGCAGTACTTC.

The chain couples TRBV6-1 to TRBJ1-3; 7 nucleotides agree with TRBD1. J lost 2 bases, V lost 7 bases, and 8 bases had no gene match. Germline V lookup: CDR1 MNHNS, CDR2 SASEGT. This CDR3 spans 15 amino acids. The CDR3: CASIDPGTAGNTIYF. CDR3 sequence (DNA): TGTGCCAGCATCGACCCAGGGACAGCTGGAAACACCATATATTTT.

The J gene is TRBJ1-4, the V gene TRBV9; TRBD1 matches at 8 bases. In germline, CDR1 is SGDLS, CDR2 YYNGEE. J was trimmed by 0 bases and V by 2 bases; bases with no gene match: 3. The CDR3 has 16 residues. The CDR3 nucleotides are TGTGCCAGCAGCGTGTCGACAGGGGCAACTAATGAAAAACTGTTTTTT. Translation gives CASSVSTGATNEKLFF.

The rearrangement uses TRBV19 and TRBJ1-5, with TRBD1 identical over 9 bases. CDR3 size: 14 residues. The germline CDR1 and CDR2 sequences are LNHDA and SQIVND (reference sequence). V dropped 5 bases and J dropped 9; count of bases not matched to a gene: 8. The CDR3 spells CASSVRQGDPPQHF. The CDR3 bases are TGTGCCAGTAGTGTGCGACAGGGGGACCCGCCCCAGCATTTT.

The chain is built from TRBV28 and TRBJ1-1; TRBD1 is a possible D gene (5 bases). In germline, CDR1 is MDHEN, CDR2 SYDVKM. V gave up 2 bases and J gave up 0 bases, with 10 bases separating them. The CDR3 extends over 15 amino acids. Here the CDR3 DNA reads TGTGCCAGCAGTTTAGGTGGACACCTGAACACTGAAGCTTTCTTT. This encodes CASSLGGHLNTEAFF. Using reference TRBV28 and TRBJ1-1 for the parts outside the CDR3, the full variable domain is DVKVTQSSRYLVKRTGEKVFLECVQDMDHENMFWYRQDPGLGLRLIYFSYDVKMKEKGDIPEGYSVSREKKERFSLILESASTNQTSMYLCASSLGGHLNTEAFFGQGTRLTVV.

The gene calls are TRBV4-2 and TRBJ1-1; no clear D gene. Trimming stripped 6 bases from V and 0 bases from J, with 8 bases between. This CDR3 has 13 amino acids. The germline V gene has CDR1 LGHNA and CDR2 YNFKEQ. Here the CDR3 DNA reads TGTGCCAGCAGTCGGGGAATGAACACTGAAGCTTTCTTT. Residues: CASSRGMNTEAFF.

V is TRBV18 and J is TRBJ1-4; D is possibly TRBD1 (5 bases). In germline, CDR1 is KGHSH, CDR2 LQKENI. The CDR3 totals 16 residues. Trimming took 6 bases from V and 0 from J, leaving 14 bases between them. The CDR3: CASSGEQGSTNEKLFF. The DNA for the CDR3 is TGTGCCAGCTCGGGCGAGCAGGGATCAACTAATGAAAAACTGTTTTTT.

The V gene is TRBV21-1, the J gene TRBJ1-1; no DNA check was done on the table's D call, TRBD1. TRBV21-1 is deemed a pseudogene. CDR3 length equals 14 residues. Here the CDR3 DNA reads TGTGCCAGCAGCAAAGGGGGCAGGAACACTGAAGCTTTCTTT. This translates into CASSKGGRNTEAFF.

The chain recombines TRBV7-2 with TRBJ2-5, with D possibly matching TRBD1 (5 bases). The CDR3 sequence is 15 residues long. CDR1 is SGHTA, CDR2 FQGNSA, per germline. The ends were cut back, 3 bases at V and 5 bases at J, with 16 bases in the middle. CDR3 residues: CASSLGRLATETQYF. The CDR3, as DNA: TGTGCCAGCAGCTTGGGGCGACTCGCTACGGAGACCCAGTACTTC.

The chain combines TRBV11-3 with TRBJ2-5; 10 nucleotides agree with TRBD2. There are 17 residues in the CDR3. Germline V gene sequence: CDR1 SGHNT, CDR2 YENEEA. After removal of 3 bases from V and 2 bases from J, the junction contained 9 bases not matched to a gene. DNA for the CDR3: TGTGCCAGCAGCTTTACTGGTAGCGGGGGGAAACAAGAGACCCAGTACTTC. Translation gives CASSFTGSGGKQETQYF.

The chain joins TRBV19 to TRBJ1-2; TRBD1 is a possible D gene (6 bases). Per the germline V gene, CDR1 is LNHDA and CDR2 is SQIVND (reference sequence). Trimming removed 4 bases at V and 6 bases at J, with 15 bases between. The CDR3 consists of 14 residues. This CDR3 is CASSTWTAWHGYTF. The DNA for the CDR3 is TGTGCCAGTAGTACCTGGACAGCCTGGCATGGCTACACCTTC.

The chain couples TRBV21-1 to TRBJ1-3; the tabulated D call, TRBD1, remains unverified against the DNA. TRBV21-1 is reported as a pseudogene. This CDR3 is built from 15 residues. The CDR3 reads CASSSRDNSGNTIYF. DNA of the CDR3: TGTGCCAGCAGCTCCCGGGACAACTCTGGAAACACCATATATTTT.

This clone showed up just once. This rearrangement joins TRBV29-1 to TRBJ2-2, with TRBD2 matching 10 bases. Germline V gene data show CDR1 as SQVTM and CDR2 as ANQGSEA. This CDR3 contains 15 residues. With V trimmed by 6 bases and J by 3 bases, 7 bases remained unmatched. The DNA for the CDR3 is TGCAGCGTCACACGGACTAGCGGAGACACCGGGGAGCTGTTTTTT. This translates into CSVTRTSGDTGELFF.

This chain links TRBV30 with TRBJ2-1; no reliable D call. Germline lookup yields CDR1 GTSNPN and CDR2 SVGIG (reference sequence). The CDR3 sequence is 13 residues long. The V and J ends lost 3 bases and 3 bases respectively, with 9 bases between them. The CDR3 DNA follows: TGTGCCTGGAGGGGCAGTCGCTACAATGAGCAGTTCTTC. It specifies CAWRGSRYNEQFF.

The chain is built from TRBV28 and TRBJ1-5, with D possibly TRBD1 on 5 matching bases. The V gene lost 3 bases and the J gene lost 3 bases, with 12 bases spanning the gap. CDR3 length equals 15 residues. Germline V gives CDR1 MDHEN, CDR2 SYDVKM. The CDR3 protein is CASSFQGVNNQPQHF. The CDR3 coding sequence is TGTGCCAGCAGTTTCCAAGGGGTGAACAATCAGCCCCAGCATTTT.

This chain uses TRBV6-2 or TRBV6-3 with TRBJ2-3; tentatively, D is TRBD2 (6 bases). V dropped 4 bases and J dropped 1 base, with 15 bases sitting between them. Germline V gives CDR1 MNHEY, CDR2 SVGEGT. The CDR3 runs to 16 residues. The CDR3 protein is CASSSRLDLGTDTQYF. CDR3 bases: TGTGCCAGCAGTTCTAGACTAGATTTGGGCACAGATACGCAGTATTTT.

The gene calls are TRBV3-1 (or the pseudogene TRBV3-2) and TRBJ2-2, with 9 bases that match TRBD1. V was clipped by 4 bases and J by 7 bases; unmatched bases: 4. CDR1 LGHDT and CDR2 YNNKEL come from the germline V gene (reference sequence). This CDR3 comprises 14 residues. The DNA of the CDR3 is TGTGCCAGCAGCCCAGGACAGGGGTTCGGGGAGCTGTTTTTT. Translating gives CASSPGQGFGELFF.